This record looks at one TCR beta chain sequence and its context. The antigen is unknown. Germline V gene data show CDR1 as MRHNA and CDR2 as SNTAGT. Trimming removed 2 bases from V and 7 bases from J; junction bases left unmatched: 6. The CDR3 is 15 amino acids. The data were obtained in a study of beta chain features in type 1 diabetes. Reverse transcription of all isolated RNA meant that expressed TCRB transcripts were sequenced. Method: immunoSEQ multiplex PCR; TCRdb's copy keeps in-frame clones and lacks some. The data hold 350,000 to 400,000 clones, with about 16% observed a single time. The authors took one heparinised blood draw, averaging about 110 mL, from each donor. Via CD45RO/CCR7/CD25/CD127/CD95/CD27, cells of the CD4+ naive, central memory, regulatory and stem cell-like memory subsets were sorted. Study observations and caveats: Moderate yet significant TCRB CDR3 shortening was seen in Type 1 diabetes patients in all four CD4+ subsets. Relative to healthy donors, patients appeared to have naive, central memory and Treg TCRB repertoires that were more similar.

The source material was naive CD4+ T cells from blood. The TCR originated in a woman under 30 in good health. V gene TRBV6-4 combines with J gene TRBJ2-1; 9 bases fit TRBD2. The CDR3 protein is CASSDGASGTNEQFF. Here the CDR3 DNA reads TGTGCCAGCAGTGACGGGGCTAGCGGGACGAATGAGCAGTTCTTC.